One and the same sample provided the 20 T cell receptor beta chains below, sequenced in a study of patients and donors after allogeneic stem cell transplantation. TCRdb re-derived calls from the RT-PCR reads in MiXCR, one entry per CDR3 protein. The repertoire consists of 90,000 to 120,000 distinct CDR3 sequences, with around 38% occurring once and the leading ten covering about 27%. Sequencing was done on a sample of blood, either unsorted or a sorted T cell fraction (not recorded which). The receptors stem from a human donor who was either an allogeneic HSCT recipient or a stem cell or donor lymphocyte infusion donor (not recorded which). It is not recorded whose cells these are; they may come from a transplant donor.

The rearrangement links TRBV6-6 to TRBJ2-7; TRBD1 aligns across 7 bases. V shed 5 bases and J 4 bases; nucleotides not matched to a gene: 17. The CDR3 spans 17 residues. Germline V gene sequence: CDR1 MNHNY, CDR2 SVGAGI (reference sequence). The CDR3 DNA reads TGTGCCAGCAGTAAGAAACTACCTCGGGACAGCGCTTACGAGCAGTACTTC. The encoded protein is CASSKKLPRDSAYEQYF.

This clonotype has a handful of counts. The chain uses TRBV5-5 and TRBJ2-5; no clear D. With 0 bases removed from V and 1 base from J, the gap between germline ends came to 4 bases. The germline V gene has CDR1 SGHKS and CDR2 YYEKEE (reference sequence). The CDR3 loop spans 13 amino acids. The CDR3 spells CASSLGIQETQYF. The CDR3, as DNA: TGTGCCAGCAGCTTGGGCATCCAAGAGACCCAGTACTTC.

This clonotype was detected only a few times. The rearrangement joins TRBV7-9 to TRBJ2-1; D is undetermined. The V gene's germline CDR1 is SEHNR and CDR2 FQNEAQ (reference sequence). V lost 4 bases, J lost 6 bases, and 10 bases lay in between. This CDR3 contains 13 residues. CDR3 protein: CASSSYPLNEQFF. The CDR3 DNA is TGTGCCAGCAGCTCCTACCCTCTCAATGAGCAGTTCTTC.

This clonotype turned up a few times. The rearrangement uses TRBV12-3 or TRBV12-4 and TRBJ1-1; D possibly corresponds to TRBD1 (5 bases). CDR3 size: 16 residues. The ends were cut back, 5 bases at V and 4 bases at J, with 20 bases in the middle. The CDR3 coding sequence is TGTGCCAGCAGTGACCGGGACGGGAGATTGGGCACTGAAGCTTTCTTT. It is translated as CASSDRDGRLGTEAFF.

The chain carries TRBV20-1 and TRBJ2-3, with TRBD1 matching over 9 bases. With V trimmed by 6 bases and J by 3 bases, 4 bases remained unmatched. Germline V lookup: CDR1 DFQATT, CDR2 SNEGSKA (reference sequence). The CDR3 contains 13 residues. CDR3 in amino acids: CSATTGGTDTQYF. CDR3 nucleotides: TGCAGTGCCACGACAGGGGGGACAGATACGCAGTATTTT.

The chain carries TRBV29-1 and TRBJ2-3, with D uncertain. The V gene's germline CDR1 is SQVTM and CDR2 ANQGSEA. Trimming removed 3 bases from V and 0 bases from J, with 13 bases in between. CDR3 size: 15 residues. CDR3: CSVDLSKTSTDTQYF. CDR3 in DNA: TGCAGCGTTGATCTTAGCAAAACTAGCACAGATACGCAGTATTTT.

This clonotype has a handful of counts. V gene TRBV7-2 combines with J gene TRBJ2-2, with 13 bases fitting TRBD2. The V gene's germline CDR1 is SGHTA and CDR2 FQGNSA. The ends lost 3 bases at V and 3 bases at J; junction bases unmatched: 4. The CDR3 has 17 amino acids. CDR3 DNA: TGTGCCAGCAGCTTGGGACTAGCGGGATCGTACACCGGGGAGCTGTTTTTT. It is translated as CASSLGLAGSYTGELFF.

This clonotype was detected only a few times. The V call is TRBV20-1, the J call TRBJ2-4, with 7 nucleotides matching TRBD2. The length of the CDR3 is 15 residues. With V trimmed by 0 bases and J by 1 base, 3 bases remained unmatched. CDR1 is DFQATT and CDR2 is SNEGSKA in the germline V gene (reference sequence). CDR3 amino acids: CSAREGRAAKNIQYF. The CDR3 region has the DNA TGCAGTGCTAGAGAGGGGAGGGCCGCCAAAAACATTCAGTACTTC.

The chain joins TRBV9 to TRBJ1-1, with D unresolved. This CDR3 contains 15 residues. Trimming took 2 bases from V and 0 from J, leaving 11 bases between them. Germline CDR1 reads SGDLS; CDR2 reads YYNGEE. The CDR3 sequence: CASSVYPEVNTEAFF. CDR3 nucleotides: TGTGCCAGCAGCGTCTACCCCGAGGTGAACACTGAAGCTTTCTTT.

This sequence joins TRBV27 and TRBJ1-2; D not certain. Trimming took off 3 bases at V and 4 bases at J, with 9 bases between the two ends. CDR1 is MNHEY, CDR2 SMNVEV, per germline (reference sequence). CDR3 length: 13 residues. CDR3 in DNA: TGTGCCAGCAGTTTTGCCCTTGGCTATGGCTACACCTTC. Amino acids: CASSFALGYGYTF.

V is TRBV11-1 and J is TRBJ2-3, with D tentatively TRBD1 (6 bases). V was clipped by 5 bases and J by 2 bases, with 11 bases between them. Germline loops: CDR1 SGHAT, CDR2 FQDESV (reference sequence). This CDR3 comprises 14 residues. The CDR3 reads CASSDRDNTDTQYF. The CDR3 coding sequence is TGTGCCAGCAGCGATAGGGACAACACAGATACGCAGTATTTT.

This clonotype has a handful of counts. One end of the junction is discordant with germline, which a read error may explain. The chain carries TRBV12-3 or TRBV12-4 and TRBJ1-2; a weak D match, TRBD1 (6 bases). This CDR3 is 11 amino acids long. The chain's CDR3 is CASSSTGRGAF. The DNA of the CDR3 is TGTGCCAGCAGTTCTACAGGGAGAGGCGCCTTC.

This chain uses TRBV7-3 with TRBJ2-1, with 10 bases that match TRBD1. V dropped 5 bases and J dropped 6; count of bases not matched to a gene: 4. In germline, CDR1 is SGHTA, CDR2 FQGTGA. The CDR3 length is 14 residues. The CDR3 protein is CASSAGQGFNEQFF. The CDR3, as DNA: TGTGCCAGCAGCGCGGGACAGGGGTTCAATGAGCAGTTCTTC. The whole variable domain, remainder taken from reference TRBV7-3 and TRBJ2-1, is GAGVSQTPSNKVTEKGKYVELRCDPISGHTALYWYRQSLGQGPEFLIYFQGTGAADDSGLPNDRFFAVRPEGSVSTLKIQRTERGDSAVYLCASSAGQGFNEQFFGPGTRLTVL.

The gene calls are TRBV18 and TRBJ2-2, with 10 bases lining up with TRBD2. This CDR3 comprises 17 residues. V lost 1 base to trimming and J lost 4 bases; unmatched junction nucleotides: 6. The germline CDR1 and CDR2 sequences are KGHSH and LQKENI. The CDR3 sequence is CASSPLPSGSFTGELFF. The CDR3 nucleotides are TGTGCCAGCTCACCACTGCCTAGCGGGAGTTTCACCGGGGAGCTGTTTTTT. The whole variable domain, remainder taken from reference TRBV18 and TRBJ2-2, is NAGVMQNPRHLVRRRGQEARLRCSPMKGHSHVYWYRQLPEEGLKFMVYLQKENIIDESGMPKERFSAEFPKEGPSILRIQQVVRGDSAAYFCASSPLPSGSFTGELFFGEGSRLTVL.

The CDR3 nucleotides read TGTGCCAGCAGCACCAGGACAGAGAACACTGAAGCTTTCTTT. Translated: CASSTRTENTEAFF. This chain connects TRBV3-1 to TRBJ1-1, with D maybe TRBD1 (6 bases). In germline, CDR1 is LGHDT, CDR2 YNNKEL (reference sequence). V was trimmed by 5 bases and J by 1 base, leaving 11 bases between them. This CDR3 spans 14 amino acids.

V usage is TRBV29-1 and J usage is TRBJ2-1; D assignment may be TRBD1 or TRBD2 (6 bases each). The germline V and J ends were trimmed by 7 bases and 2 bases, with 24 bases remaining between them. Germline V CDR1 and CDR2: SQVTM, ANQGSEA. This CDR3 region has 17 residues. The CDR3 spells CSALGGSGRVPYNEQFF. CDR3 sequence (DNA): TGCAGCGCCTTAGGGGGGAGCGGTCGGGTACCCTACAATGAGCAGTTCTTC.

The chain carries TRBV12-3 or TRBV12-4 and TRBJ2-1, with D uncertain. The CDR3 loop spans 12 amino acids. Trimming removed 5 bases from V and 6 bases from J, with 8 bases in between. DNA of the CDR3: TGTGCCAGCAGTCCTGGGCCCAATGAGCAGTTCTTC. Amino acid sequence: CASSPGPNEQFF.

The rearrangement links TRBV29-1 to TRBJ2-7, with D possibly called TRBD1 or TRBD2 (5 bases each). V dropped 3 bases and J dropped 3 bases, with 15 bases sitting between them. The CDR3 is made up of 14 amino acids. Germline V CDR1 and CDR2: SQVTM, ANQGSEA. The CDR3 coding sequence is TGCAGCGTTGATACGGGGCGCGGAGGCTACGAGCAGTACTTC. It specifies CSVDTGRGGYEQYF.

J is TRBJ2-3 and V is TRBV28, with D unresolved. Per the germline V gene, CDR1 is MDHEN and CDR2 is SYDVKM. CDR3 length: 11 amino acids. V was shortened by 6 bases and J by 2 bases, with 3 bases between the two germline ends. CDR3 sequence reads: CASRDTDTQYF. The CDR3 nucleotides are TGTGCCAGCAGGGACACAGATACGCAGTATTTT. Combining the CDR3 with reference TRBV28 and TRBJ2-3 gives the whole variable domain DVKVTQSSRYLVKRTGEKVFLECVQDMDHENMFWYRQDPGLGLRLIYFSYDVKMKEKGDIPEGYSVSREKKERFSLILESASTNQTSMYLCASRDTDTQYFGPGTRLTVL.

This clonotype has just a few counts. The chain has TRBV12-3 or TRBV12-4 and TRBJ1-2, with unresolved D. The V and J ends lost 1 base and 0 bases respectively, with 3 bases between them. The CDR3 contains 13 residues. CDR3 nucleotide sequence: TGTGCCAGCAGTTTAGGTCCTAACTATGGCTACACCTTC. Translating gives CASSLGPNYGYTF.